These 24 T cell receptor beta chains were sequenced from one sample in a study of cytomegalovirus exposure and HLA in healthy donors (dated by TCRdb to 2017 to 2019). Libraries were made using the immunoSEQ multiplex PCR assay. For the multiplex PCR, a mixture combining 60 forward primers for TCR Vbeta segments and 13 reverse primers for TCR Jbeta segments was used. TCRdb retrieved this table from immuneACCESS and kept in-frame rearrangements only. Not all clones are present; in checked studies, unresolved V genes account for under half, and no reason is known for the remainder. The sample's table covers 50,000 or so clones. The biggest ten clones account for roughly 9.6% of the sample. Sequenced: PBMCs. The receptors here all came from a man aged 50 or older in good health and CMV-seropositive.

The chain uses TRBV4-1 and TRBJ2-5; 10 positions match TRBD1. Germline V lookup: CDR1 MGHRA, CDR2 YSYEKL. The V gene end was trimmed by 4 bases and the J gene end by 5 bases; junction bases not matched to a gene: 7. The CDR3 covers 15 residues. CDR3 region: CASSPDRGLVETQYF. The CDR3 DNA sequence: TGCGCCAGCAGCCCAGACAGGGGGCTTGTGGAGACCCAGTACTTC.

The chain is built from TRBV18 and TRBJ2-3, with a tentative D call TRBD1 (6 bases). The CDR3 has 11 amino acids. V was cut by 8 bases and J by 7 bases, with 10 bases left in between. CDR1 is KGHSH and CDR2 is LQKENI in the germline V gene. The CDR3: CASQGGNTQYF. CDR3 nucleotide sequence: TGTGCCAGCCAAGGGGGAAATACGCAGTATTTT.

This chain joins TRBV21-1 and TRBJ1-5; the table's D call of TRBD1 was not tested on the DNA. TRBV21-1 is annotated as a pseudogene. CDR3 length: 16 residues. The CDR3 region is CASSSRQGASNQPQHF. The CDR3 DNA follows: TGTGCCAGCAGCTCTCGACAGGGGGCTAGCAATCAGCCCCAGCATTTT.

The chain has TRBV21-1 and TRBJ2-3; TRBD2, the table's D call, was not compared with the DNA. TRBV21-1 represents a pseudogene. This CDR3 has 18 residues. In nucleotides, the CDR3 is TGTGCCAGCAGCGGACCTTCAGTGGCGGGGACTAGCACAGATACGCAGTATTTT. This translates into CASSGPSVAGTSTDTQYF.

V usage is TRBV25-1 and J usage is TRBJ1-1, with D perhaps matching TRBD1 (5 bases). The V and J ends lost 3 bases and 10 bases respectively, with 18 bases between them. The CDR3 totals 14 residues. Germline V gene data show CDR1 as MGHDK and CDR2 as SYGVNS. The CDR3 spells CASSDPVAGLVAFF. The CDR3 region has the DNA TGTGCCAGCAGTGATCCTGTGGCGGGGCTGGTAGCTTTCTTT.

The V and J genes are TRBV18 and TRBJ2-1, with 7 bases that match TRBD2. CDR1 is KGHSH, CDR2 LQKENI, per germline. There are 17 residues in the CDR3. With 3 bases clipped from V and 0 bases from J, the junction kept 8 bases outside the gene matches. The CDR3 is CASSPPGAGVSYNEQFF. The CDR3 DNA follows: TGTGCCAGCTCACCTCCTGGCGCGGGGGTCTCCTACAATGAGCAGTTCTTC.

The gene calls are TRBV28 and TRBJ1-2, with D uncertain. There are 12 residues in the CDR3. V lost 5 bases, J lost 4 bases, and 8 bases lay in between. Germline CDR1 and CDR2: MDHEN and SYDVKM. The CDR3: CASSANSYGYTF. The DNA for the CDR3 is TGTGCCAGCAGTGCAAACAGCTATGGCTACACCTTC.

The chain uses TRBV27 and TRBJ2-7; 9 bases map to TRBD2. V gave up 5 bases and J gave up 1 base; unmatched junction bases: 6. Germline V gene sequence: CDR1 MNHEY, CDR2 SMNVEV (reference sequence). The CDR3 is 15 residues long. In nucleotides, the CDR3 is TGTGCCAGCAGTCTTAGCGGGAGAGGGTCCTACGAGCAGTACTTC. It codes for CASSLSGRGSYEQYF.

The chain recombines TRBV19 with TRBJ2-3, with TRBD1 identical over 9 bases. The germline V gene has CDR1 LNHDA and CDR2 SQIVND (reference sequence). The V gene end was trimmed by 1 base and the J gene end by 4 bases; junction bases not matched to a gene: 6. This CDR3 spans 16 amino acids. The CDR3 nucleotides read TGTGCCAGTAGTATAGCTGAAGACAGGGGGGCAGATACGCAGTATTTT. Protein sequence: CASSIAEDRGADTQYF.

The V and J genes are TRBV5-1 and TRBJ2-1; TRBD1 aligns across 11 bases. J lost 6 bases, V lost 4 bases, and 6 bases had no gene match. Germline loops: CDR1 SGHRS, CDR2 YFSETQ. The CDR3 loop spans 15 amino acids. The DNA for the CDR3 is TGCGCCAGCAGCCGCGGGACAGGGGGGCCCAATGAGCAGTTCTTC. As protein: CASSRGTGGPNEQFF.

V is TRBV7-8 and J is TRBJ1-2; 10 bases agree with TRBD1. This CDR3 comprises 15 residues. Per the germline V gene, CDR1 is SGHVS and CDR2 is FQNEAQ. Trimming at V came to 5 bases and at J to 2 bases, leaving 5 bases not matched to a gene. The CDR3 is CASSPRQGANYGYTF. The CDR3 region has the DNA TGTGCCAGCAGCCCCCGACAGGGGGCGAACTATGGCTACACCTTC.

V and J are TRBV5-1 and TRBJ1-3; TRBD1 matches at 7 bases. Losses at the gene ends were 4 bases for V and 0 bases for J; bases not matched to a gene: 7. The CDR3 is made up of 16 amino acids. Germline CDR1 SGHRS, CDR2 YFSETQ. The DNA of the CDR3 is TGCGCCAGCAGCGGAGGACAGGTCGGCTCTGGAAACACCATATATTTT. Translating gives CASSGGQVGSGNTIYF.

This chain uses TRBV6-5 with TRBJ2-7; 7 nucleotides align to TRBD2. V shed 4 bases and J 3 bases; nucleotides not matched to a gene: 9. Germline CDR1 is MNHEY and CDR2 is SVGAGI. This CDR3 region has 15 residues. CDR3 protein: CASSSSGGSSYEQYF. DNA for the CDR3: TGTGCCAGCAGTTCGTCGGGGGGAAGTAGCTACGAGCAGTACTTC.

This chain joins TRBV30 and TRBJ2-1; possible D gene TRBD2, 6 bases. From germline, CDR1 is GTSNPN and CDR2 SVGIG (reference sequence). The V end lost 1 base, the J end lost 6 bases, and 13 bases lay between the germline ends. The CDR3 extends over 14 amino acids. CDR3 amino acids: CAWSELASVNEQFF. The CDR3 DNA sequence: TGTGCCTGGAGTGAACTAGCCTCGGTCAATGAGCAGTTCTTC.

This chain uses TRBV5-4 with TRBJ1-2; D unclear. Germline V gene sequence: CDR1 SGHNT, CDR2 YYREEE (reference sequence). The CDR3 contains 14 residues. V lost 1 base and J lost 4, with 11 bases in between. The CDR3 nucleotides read TGTGCCAGCAGCTTGATCGGGATCGGCTATGGCTACACCTTC. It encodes CASSLIGIGYGYTF.

CDR3 coding DNA: TGTGCCAGCAGTTGGGGGACAGGCCGAAGTCAGCCCCAGCATTTT. This sequence encodes CASSWGTGRSQPQHF. The chain couples TRBV6-1 to TRBJ1-5, with 8 bases fitting TRBD1. The CDR3 sequence is 15 residues long. The V and J ends lost 5 bases and 6 bases, in that order; junction bases with no gene match: 9. Looked up from germline, CDR1 is MNHNS and CDR2 is SASEGT.

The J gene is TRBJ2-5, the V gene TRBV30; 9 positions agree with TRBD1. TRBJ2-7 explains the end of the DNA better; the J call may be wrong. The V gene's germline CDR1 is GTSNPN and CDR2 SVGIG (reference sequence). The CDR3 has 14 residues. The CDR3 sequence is CAWSLGTGYYEQYF. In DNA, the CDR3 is TGTGCCTGGAGCCTCGGGACAGGGTATTACGAGCAGTACTTC.

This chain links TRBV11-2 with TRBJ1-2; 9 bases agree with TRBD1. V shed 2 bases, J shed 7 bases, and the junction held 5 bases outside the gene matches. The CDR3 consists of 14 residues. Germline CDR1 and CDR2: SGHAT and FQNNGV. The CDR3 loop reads CASSLRDRDSGYTF. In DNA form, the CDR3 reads TGTGCCAGCAGCTTACGGGACAGGGACTCTGGCTACACCTTC. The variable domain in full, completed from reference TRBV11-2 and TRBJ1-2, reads EAGVAQSPRYKIIEKRQSVAFWCNPISGHATLYWYQQILGQGPKLLIQFQNNGVVDDSQLPKDRFSAERLKGVDSTLKIQPAKLEDSAVYLCASSLRDRDSGYTFGSGTRLTVV.

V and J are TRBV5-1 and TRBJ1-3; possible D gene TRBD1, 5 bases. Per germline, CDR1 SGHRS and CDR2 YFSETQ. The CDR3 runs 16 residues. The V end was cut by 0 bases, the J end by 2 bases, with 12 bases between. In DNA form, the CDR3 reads TGCGCCAGCAGCTTGGTCGCCCAGGGTACTGGAAACACCATATATTTT. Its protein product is CASSLVAQGTGNTIYF.

CDR3 amino acids: CASSYSHGGRETQYF. In DNA form, the CDR3 reads TGTGCCAGCAGTTACTCGCACGGGGGGAGGGAGACCCAGTACTTC. This chain uses TRBV6-5 with TRBJ2-5; 7 bases agree with TRBD2. CDR3 length: 15 residues. The J segment lost 5 bases and the V segment lost 0 bases, leaving 6 bases of the junction unmatched. Per germline, CDR1 MNHEY and CDR2 SVGAGI.

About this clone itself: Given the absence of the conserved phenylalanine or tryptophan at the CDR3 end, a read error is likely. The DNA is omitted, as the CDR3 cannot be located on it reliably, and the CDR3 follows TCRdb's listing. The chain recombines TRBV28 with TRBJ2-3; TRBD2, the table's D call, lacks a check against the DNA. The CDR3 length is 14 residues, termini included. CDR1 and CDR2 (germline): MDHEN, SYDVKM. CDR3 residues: CASSHLEVAGGTTP.

DNA of the CDR3: TGTGCCAGCAGCTTGGGCCCCAACCGCGACACCGGGGAGCTGTTTTTT. Protein product: CASSLGPNRDTGELFF. The chain has TRBV5-6 and TRBJ2-2; D not resolved. CDR3 length: 16 residues. Per the germline V gene, CDR1 is SGHDT and CDR2 is YYEEEE. V dropped 0 bases and J dropped 3 bases, with 12 bases sitting between them.

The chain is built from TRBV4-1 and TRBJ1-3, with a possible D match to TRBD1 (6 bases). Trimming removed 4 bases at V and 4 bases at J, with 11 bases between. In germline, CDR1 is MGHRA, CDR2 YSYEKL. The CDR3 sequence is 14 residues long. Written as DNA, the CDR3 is TGCGCCAGCAGCCCAGGGGAGCGGGGAAACACCATATATTTT. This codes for CASSPGERGNTIYF.

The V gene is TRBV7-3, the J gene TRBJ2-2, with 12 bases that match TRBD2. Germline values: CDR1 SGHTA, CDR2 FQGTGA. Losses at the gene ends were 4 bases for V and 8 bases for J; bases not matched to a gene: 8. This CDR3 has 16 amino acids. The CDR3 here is CASSSPSGRASGELFF. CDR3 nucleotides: TGTGCCAGCAGCTCCCCTAGCGGGAGGGCCTCAGGGGAGCTGTTTTTT.